This T cell receptor beta chain was recorded in a study of T cells in Graves' hyperthyroidism and ophthalmopathy. Study findings and constraints: Onset of ophthalmopathy came a median roughly 6.9 months after the model predicted it. Blood shared most expanded thyroid clonotypes above 0.001.

The source material, RNA transcripts, was used to amplify TCR beta CDR3 regions. Carried out on the TCR CDR3, a first-round RT-PCR used the HTBI primer set. From the multiplex PCR reads, TCRdb called clonotypes with MiXCR, one entry per CDR3 protein. The sample consists of about 250,000 distinct CDR3 sequences, approximately 24% of them appearing once. V lost 4 bases and J lost 3, with 10 bases in between. The germline gives CDR1 MNHEY, CDR2 SMNVEV (reference sequence). The CDR3 covers 14 residues. Of note for this clonotype: Its antigen is as yet unknown.

This receptor was identified in a woman between 40 and 50 years old with Graves' ophthalmopathy. V and J are TRBV27 and TRBJ1-5; D ambiguous. The specimen was blood. The DNA for the CDR3 is TGTGCCAGCAGTTCGAACGGCTTCAATCAGCCCCAGCATTTT. It yields the protein CASSSNGFNQPQHF.